This T cell receptor (beta chain) was observed in a study of cytomegalovirus exposure and HLA in healthy donors. General observations from the study: Being productive about 87% or about 30% of the time was typical of most TCR beta V segments in an earlier analysis.

Turning to this clone: The target antigen is unknown.

PCR employed 60 Vbeta and 13 Jbeta primers. The repertoire was sequenced with immunoSEQ multiplex PCR; TCRdb's copy has only in-frame clones and lacks some. The sample totals 75,000 to 90,000 clones. The sequence came from a woman between 55 and 75 years old in good health and CMV-seronegative. Sequencing was done on a sample of PBMCs.

CDR3 coding DNA: TGTGCCACGCGACCGGGGACAGGGATAGGCGAGCAGTACTTC. Translation gives CATRPGTGIGEQYF. The V and J genes are TRBV27 and TRBJ2-7, with 9 bases identical to TRBD1. This CDR3 is built from 14 residues. V shed 10 bases and J 6 bases; nucleotides not matched to a gene: 13. Germline V lookup: CDR1 MNHEY, CDR2 SMNVEV (reference sequence).